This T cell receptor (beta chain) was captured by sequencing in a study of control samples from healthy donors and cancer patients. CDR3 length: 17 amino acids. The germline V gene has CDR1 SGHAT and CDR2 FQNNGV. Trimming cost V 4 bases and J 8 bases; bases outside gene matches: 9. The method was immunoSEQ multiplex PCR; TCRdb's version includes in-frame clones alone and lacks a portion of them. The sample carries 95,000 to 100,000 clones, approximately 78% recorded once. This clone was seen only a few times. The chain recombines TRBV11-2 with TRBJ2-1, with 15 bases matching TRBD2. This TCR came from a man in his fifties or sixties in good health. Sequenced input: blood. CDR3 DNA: TGTGCCAGCAGCTCCGGCGGGGGACTAGCGGGAGGCTATGAGCAGTTCTTC. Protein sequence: CASSSGGGLAGGYEQFF.